A single T cell receptor (beta chain) is shown here with its context. No antigen is known for it. The CDR3 totals 16 residues. The junction had 6 bases not matched to a gene; V was cut back by 1 base and J by 2 bases. Looked up from germline, CDR1 is LGHNA and CDR2 is YNFKEQ. The source of the sample is a study of OX40 agonist ivuxolimab in advanced cancers. Study as a whole: Patients' therapy was ivuxolimab, an antibody that acts as an agonist of OX40 (CD134).

Points from the study as a whole: The CD4+ and CD8+ T cells in the blood had expanded clonally by week 6 at 0.1 to 3.0 mg/kg.

Autoimmune disease history or systemic immunosuppression was exclusionary. Here immunoSEQ multiplex PCR was the method, and the copy in TCRdb shows in-frame clones only, minus some. This sample carries about 68,000 clones, 65% to 90% of them seen once, and the ten largest clones take 1.4% to 1.5%. Sequencing used CD4+ or CD8+ T cells sorted from blood, obtained in a trial of the OX40 agonist ivuxolimab. This sequence joins TRBV4-2 and TRBJ2-3, with TRBD2 matching 7 bases. The clonotype comes from an adult with an advanced solid tumor such as melanoma, head and neck, liver or kidney cancer. Written as DNA, the CDR3 is TGTGCCAGCAGCCAAGGGAGCAGCGGGACCACAGATACGCAGTATTTT. This encodes CASSQGSSGTTDTQYF.